This T cell receptor beta chain was found in a study of regulatory T cells in long-lasting Graves disease. Findings and caveats of the study: Small sample size may have lowered accuracy.

Germline V gene lookup returns CDR1 MNHEY and CDR2 SVGAGI. Trimming took 2 bases from V and 3 from J; bases not matched to a gene: 1. The CDR3 contains 14 residues. Specified time point: persistent/refractory GD, antithyroid drugs over 5 years with positive TRAb. After RNA was extracted from PBMCs, the TCR library was made from it. This clonotype has at least ten counts. The antigen is not known. The TCR beta library used iRepertoire HTBI primers with Arm-PCR amplification of CDR3. One entry per CDR3 protein results from TCRdb running MiXCR on the multiplex PCR reads. The sample has about 470,000 distinct CDR3 sequences; less than 25% are singletons.

The sequence was collected from a female donor with Graves disease. This sequence joins TRBV6-5 and TRBJ1-2; 9 bases agree with TRBD1. Material: peripheral blood mononuclear cells (PBMCs), obtained when the disease was refractory, from a patient treated with antithyroid drugs. The CDR3 sequence: CASSYGQGYYGYTF. The CDR3 coding sequence is TGTGCCAGCAGTTACGGACAGGGGTACTATGGCTACACCTTC.